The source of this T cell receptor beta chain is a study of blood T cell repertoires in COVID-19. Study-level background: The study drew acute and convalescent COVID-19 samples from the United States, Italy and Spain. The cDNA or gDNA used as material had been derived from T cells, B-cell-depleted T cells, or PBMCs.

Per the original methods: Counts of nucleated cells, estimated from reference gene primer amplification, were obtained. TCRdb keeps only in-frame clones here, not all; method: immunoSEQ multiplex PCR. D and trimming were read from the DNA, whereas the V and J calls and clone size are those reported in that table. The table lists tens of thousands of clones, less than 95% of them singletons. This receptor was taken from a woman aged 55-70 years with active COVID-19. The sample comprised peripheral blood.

CDR3 sequence: CASSLAVGGYAEAFF. CDR3 nucleotides: TGTGCCAGCAGCTTAGCGGTAGGGGGTTACGCTGAAGCTTTCTTT. The chain has TRBV7-8 and TRBJ1-1, with D possibly TRBD1 on 6 matching bases. This CDR3 contains 15 residues. V gave up 0 bases and J gave up 6 bases, with 14 bases separating them. CDR1 and CDR2 (germline): SGHVS, FQNEAQ.